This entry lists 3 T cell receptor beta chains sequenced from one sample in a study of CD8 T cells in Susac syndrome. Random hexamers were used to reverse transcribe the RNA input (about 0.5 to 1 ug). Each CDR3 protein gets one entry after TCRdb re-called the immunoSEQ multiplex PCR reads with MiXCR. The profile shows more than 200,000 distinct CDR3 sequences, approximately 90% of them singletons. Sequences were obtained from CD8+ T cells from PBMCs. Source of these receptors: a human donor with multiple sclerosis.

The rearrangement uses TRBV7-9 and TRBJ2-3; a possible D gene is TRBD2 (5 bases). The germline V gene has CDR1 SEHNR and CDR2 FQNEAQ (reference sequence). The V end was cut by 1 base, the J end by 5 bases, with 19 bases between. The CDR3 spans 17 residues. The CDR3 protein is CASSLDRRAQRRDTQYF. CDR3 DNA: TGTGCCAGCAGCTTAGACCGGCGGGCACAGCGGAGAGATACGCAGTATTTT.

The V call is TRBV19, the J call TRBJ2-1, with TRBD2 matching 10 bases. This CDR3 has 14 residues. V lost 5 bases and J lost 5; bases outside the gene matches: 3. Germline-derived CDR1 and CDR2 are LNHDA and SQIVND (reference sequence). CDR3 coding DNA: TGTGCCAGTAGTCGACTAGCGGGTAACAATGAGCAGTTCTTC. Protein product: CASSRLAGNNEQFF.

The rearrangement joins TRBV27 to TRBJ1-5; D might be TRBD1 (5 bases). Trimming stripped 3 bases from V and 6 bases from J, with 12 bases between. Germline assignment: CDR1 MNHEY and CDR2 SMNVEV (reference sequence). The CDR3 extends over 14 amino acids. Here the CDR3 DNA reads TGTGCCAGCAGTTTGGCGGGGGTTGGTCAGCCCCAGCATTTT. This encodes CASSLAGVGQPQHF.